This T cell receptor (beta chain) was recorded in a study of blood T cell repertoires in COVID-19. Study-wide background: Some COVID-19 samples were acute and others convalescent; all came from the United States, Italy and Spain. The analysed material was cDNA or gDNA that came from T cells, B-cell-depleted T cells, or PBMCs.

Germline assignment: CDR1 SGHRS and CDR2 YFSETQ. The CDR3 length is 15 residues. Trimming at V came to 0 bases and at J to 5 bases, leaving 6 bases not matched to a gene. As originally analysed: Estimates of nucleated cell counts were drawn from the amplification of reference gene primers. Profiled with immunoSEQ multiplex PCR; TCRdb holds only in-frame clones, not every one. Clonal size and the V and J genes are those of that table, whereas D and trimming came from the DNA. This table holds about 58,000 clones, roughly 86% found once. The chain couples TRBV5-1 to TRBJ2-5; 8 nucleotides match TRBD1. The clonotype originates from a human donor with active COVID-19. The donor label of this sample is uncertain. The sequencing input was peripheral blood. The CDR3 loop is CASSLVGQGGETQYF. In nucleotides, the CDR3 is TGCGCCAGCAGCTTGGTCGGACAGGGAGGCGAGACCCAGTACTTC.